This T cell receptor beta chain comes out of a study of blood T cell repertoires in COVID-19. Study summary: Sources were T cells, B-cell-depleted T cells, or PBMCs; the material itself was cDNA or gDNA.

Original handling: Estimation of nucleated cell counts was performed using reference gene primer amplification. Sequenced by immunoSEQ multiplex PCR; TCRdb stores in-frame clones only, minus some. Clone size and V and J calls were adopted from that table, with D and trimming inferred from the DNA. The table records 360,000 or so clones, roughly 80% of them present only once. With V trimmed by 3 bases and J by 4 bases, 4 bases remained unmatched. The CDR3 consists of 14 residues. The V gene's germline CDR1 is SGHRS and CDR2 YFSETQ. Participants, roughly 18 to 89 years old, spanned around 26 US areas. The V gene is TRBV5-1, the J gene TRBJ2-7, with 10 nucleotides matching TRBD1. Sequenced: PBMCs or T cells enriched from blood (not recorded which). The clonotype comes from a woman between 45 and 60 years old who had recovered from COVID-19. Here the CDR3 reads CASSWGQGLYEQYF. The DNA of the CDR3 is TGCGCCAGCAGCTGGGGACAGGGGTTATACGAGCAGTACTTC.